These T cell receptor beta chains were read from a single sample in a study of blood T cell repertoires in COVID-19. The repertoire was sequenced with immunoSEQ multiplex PCR; TCRdb's copy has only in-frame clones and lacks some. The sample holds 100,000 to 150,000 clones, about 86% seen once. Sequenced sample: PBMCs or T cells enriched from blood (not recorded which). The receptors here all came from a middle-aged man with acute COVID-19. Both conserved end residues are part of each CDR3. The order of the fields is J gene, V gene, D gene, clone size, CDR3 protein, CDR3 DNA. A D gene is named only where the DNA matches it firmly. For some rows the clone size is stated as once, few or many, or as a class when expanded; others skip it.

TRBJ2-7 TRBV6-5 TRBD2 . CASSGLADEQYF TGTGCCAGCAGCGGACTAGCCGACGAGCAGTACTTC
TRBJ2-6 TRBV28 TRBD2 . CASSLRGAGANVLTF TGTGCCAGCAGTCTTCGGGGGGCTGGGGCCAACGTCCTGACTTTC
TRBJ1-3 TRBV7-6 . . CASSLRGVPSGNTIYF TGTGCCAGCAGCTTACGGGGGGTTCCATCTGGAAACACCATATATTTT
TRBJ2-2 TRBV29-1 TRBD2 . CSARRGGDSGELFF TGCAGCGCCCGACGGGGAGGGGATAGCGGGGAGCTGTTTTTT
TRBJ2-7 TRBV19 TRBD1 . CASRRKTQGEEREQYF TGTGCCAGTAGGCGAAAAACCCAGGGGGAAGAGCGCGAGCAGTACTTC
TRBJ1-5 TRBV2 . . CASRPGQINQPQHF TGTGCCAGCAGACCCGGACAGATAAATCAGCCCCAGCATTTT
TRBJ1-5 TRBV19 TRBD1 . CASSSLDRGYNQPQHF TGTGCCAGTAGTTCCCTAGACAGGGGGTACAATCAGCCCCAGCATTTT
TRBJ1-2 TRBV12-3/TRBV12-4 TRBD1 . CASRRTGGDGYTF TGTGCCAGCAGGCGGACAGGGGGCGATGGCTACACCTTC
TRBJ2-3 TRBV11-3 TRBD2 . CASSPTSGGTDTQYF TGTGCCAGCAGCCCGACTAGCGGGGGCACAGATACGCAGTATTTT
TRBJ1-2 TRBV7-3 . . CASSGGGGGGGYTF TGTGCCAGCAGCGGCGGGGGAGGTGGAGGAGGCTACACCTTC
TRBJ2-1 TRBV19 TRBD2 few CASRPISGSISNEQFF TGTGCCAGTAGACCTATAAGCGGGAGTATTAGTAATGAGCAGTTCTTC
TRBJ1-6 TRBV7-2 TRBD1 few CASSLRTGGYSPLHF TGTGCCAGCAGCTTGCGTACAGGGGGATATTCACCCCTCCACTTT
TRBJ2-5 TRBV19 . . CASSIGQVGGETQYF TGTGCCAGTAGTATCGGACAGGTGGGGGGAGAGACCCAGTACTTC
TRBJ2-2 TRBV5-1 TRBD1 . CASRQGAGTGELFF TGCGCCAGCCGACAGGGGGCAGGCACCGGGGAGCTGTTTTTT
TRBJ2-2 TRBV18 . . CASSPPEGHRELFF TGTGCCAGCTCACCACCAGAAGGACACCGGGAGCTGTTTTTT
TRBJ2-7 TRBV2 TRBD1 . CASRDDRGYPYEQYF TGTGCCAGCAGGGATGACAGGGGGTACCCCTACGAGCAGTACTTC
TRBJ2-4 TRBV7-6 TRBD2 . CASSTTSGTNIQYF TGTGCCAGCAGCACTACTAGCGGGACAAACATTCAGTACTTC
TRBJ2-7 TRBV12-3/TRBV12-4 . . CASSSGFSYEQYF TGTGCCAGCAGTAGCGGGTTTTCCTACGAGCAGTACTTC
TRBJ1-3 TRBV24-1 . . CATTGLRLSGNTIYF TGTGCCACCACGGGACTCCGGCTTTCAGGAAACACCATATATTTT
TRBJ2-7 TRBV6-5 TRBD2 . CASSSVAGGIEGEQYF TGTGCCAGCAGTTCCGTAGCGGGAGGGATCGAAGGCGAGCAGTACTTC
TRBJ2-5 TRBV27 . . CASQAQETQYF TGTGCCAGTCAGGCCCAAGAGACCCAGTACTTC
TRBJ1-4 TRBV19 TRBD1 . CASRKGTANEKLFF TGTGCCAGTAGAAAAGGGACAGCTAATGAAAAACTGTTTTTT
TRBJ1-2 TRBV19 . . CAVEGRGYGYTF TGTGCCGTCGAGGGCAGAGGCTATGGCTACACCTTC
TRBJ2-1 TRBV5-6 TRBD1 . CASSLIGGDYNEQFF TGTGCCAGCAGCTTGATAGGGGGCGATTACAATGAGCAGTTCTTC
TRBJ1-5 TRBV19 TRBD1 . CASSIRSGGTGGNQPQHF TGTGCCAGTAGTATTCGGTCAGGGGGCACGGGTGGCAATCAGCCCCAGCATTTT
TRBJ2-7 TRBV7-9 . once CASSLNPYEQYF TGTGCCAGCAGCTTAAATCCTTACGAGCAGTACTTC
TRBJ2-3 TRBV13 TRBD2 . CASSSVSGGSTDTQYF TGTGCCAGCAGTTCCGTTTCGGGAGGTAGCACAGATACGCAGTATTTT
TRBJ2-5 TRBV27 . . CASSSDQETQYF TGTGCCAGCAGTTCAGATCAAGAGACCCAGTACTTC
TRBJ1-2 TRBV1 . . CTSSEQGGGGYTF TGCACCAGCAGCGAACAGGGCGGAGGAGGCTACACCTTC
TRBJ1-2 TRBV28 TRBD1 once CASSLNRGLYGYTF TGTGCCAGCAGCCTTAACAGGGGGCTCTATGGCTACACCTTC
TRBJ2-2 TRBV10-3 TRBD2 . CAISGHGGESMAGELFF TGTGCCATCAGTGGTCATGGGGGGGAATCGATGGCCGGGGAGCTGTTTTTT
TRBJ2-7 TRBV5-4 TRBD2 . CASSPLAGASYEQYF TGTGCCAGCAGCCCTCTAGCGGGGGCGTCCTACGAGCAGTACTTC
TRBJ2-2 TRBV4-2 . . CASSPPGLQNTGELFF TGTGCCAGCAGCCCCCCGGGACTTCAGAACACCGGGGAGCTGTTTTTT
TRBJ2-3 TRBV11-2 . . CASSLDLLDTQYF TGTGCCAGCAGCTTAGATCTCTTAGATACGCAGTATTTT
TRBJ1-1 TRBV5-4 TRBD1 . CASSLTGANTEAFF TGTGCCAGCAGCTTGACAGGGGCGAACACTGAAGCTTTCTTT
TRBJ2-2 TRBV28 TRBD2 . CASSLNSGGNTGELFF TGTGCCAGCAGTTTAAATAGCGGGGGTAACACCGGGGAGCTGTTTTTT
TRBJ2-3 TRBV5-1 TRBD2 . CASRSGDGLTDTQYF TGCGCCAGCCGCAGCGGGGATGGGCTCACAGATACGCAGTATTTT
TRBJ1-6 TRBV25-1 . . CASSEGGSSYNSPLHF TGTGCCAGCAGTGAAGGAGGGAGCTCCTATAATTCACCCCTCCACTTT
TRBJ1-3 TRBV10-2 . . CASSKGQGNTIYF TGCGCCAGCAGTAAGGGACAAGGAAACACCATATATTTT
TRBJ2-1 TRBV7-2 TRBD2 . CASSETSGTESEQFF TGTGCCAGCAGCGAAACTAGCGGGACGGAGAGTGAGCAGTTCTTC
TRBJ2-4 TRBV7-8 TRBD2 . CASSCLAGLAKNIQYF TGTGCCAGCAGCTGTCTAGCGGGACTAGCCAAAAACATTCAGTACTTC